This entry lists 29 T cell receptor beta chains sequenced from one sample in a study of read filtering for tumor transcriptome and immune sequencing. Molecular barcoded adaptors covering alpha/delta and beta/gamma chains were used on 400 ng RNA. TCRdb reprocessed the reads via MiXCR and lists one record per CDR3 protein. Counted here are about 46,000 distinct CDR3 sequences, around 21% occurring once; the ten biggest clones make up 30% to 45%. Sequenced: a population of CD138-negative cells sorted from bone marrow. The receptors were sampled from a donor at least 40 years old with multiple myeloma.

The rearrangement joins TRBV6-6 to TRBJ2-7; tentatively, D is TRBD2 (5 bases). Looked up from germline, CDR1 is MNHNY and CDR2 is SVGAGI (reference sequence). V shed 2 bases and J shed 4 bases, with 9 bases lying between them. CDR3 length: 13 amino acids. This CDR3 reads CASSYGSGYEQYF. CDR3 bases: TGTGCCAGCAGTTACGGGAGTGGGTACGAGCAGTACTTC.

This clonotype was observed a few times. This sequence may be a read error, since a much larger clone differs from it by one base. The chain joins TRBV3-1 to TRBJ1-1, with 9 bases identical to TRBD1. Germline lookup yields CDR1 LGHDT and CDR2 YNNKEL (reference sequence). Trimming took 4 bases from V and 9 from J; bases not matched to a gene: 9. The CDR3 covers 14 residues. CDR3 loop: CASSLGTGTGQAFF. The CDR3, as DNA: TGTGCCAGCAGCCTTGGGACAGGGACGGGACAAGCTTTCTTT.

This clonotype was seen many times. In DNA form, the CDR3 reads TGTGCCAGCAGTGAGGTGAGGATGAACACTGAAGCTTTCTTT. This gives the protein CASSEVRMNTEAFF. The chain recombines TRBV2 with TRBJ1-1; D not resolved. There are 14 residues in the CDR3. The germline CDR1 and CDR2 sequences are SNHLY and FYNNEI. Between the trimmed V and J ends, which lost 3 bases and 0 bases, there was a span of 8 bases.

This clonotype was observed once. A much larger clone lies one base from this, so it may be a read error. The conserved final phenylalanine or tryptophan is absent from the CDR3, which likely points to a read error. The chain uses TRBV20-1 and TRBJ2-1; 7 nucleotides line up with TRBD2. The CDR3 runs 15 residues. The germline gives CDR1 DFQATT, CDR2 SNEGSKA (reference sequence). The J segment lost 1 base and the V segment lost 5 bases, leaving 8 bases of the junction unmatched. CDR3 coding DNA: TGCAGTGCTCAAAGCGGGACGTCTTCCTACAATGAGCAGTTCGTC. It translates to CSAQSGTSSYNEQFV.

The genes are TRBV29-1 and TRBJ2-3, with TRBD1 as a possible D gene (6 bases). Trimming left V 7 bases short and J 1 base short, with 18 bases between. This CDR3 is built from 15 residues. Looked up from germline, CDR1 is SQVTM and CDR2 is ANQGSEA. CDR3 nucleotide sequence: TGCAGCGCTACCTGGACGGACAGCCGCACAGATACGCAGTATTTT. This gives the protein CSATWTDSRTDTQYF.

This clonotype has at least ten counts. The rearrangement links TRBV20-1 to TRBJ2-1; D perhaps matches TRBD1 (5 bases). V was shortened by 0 bases and J by 6 bases, with 15 bases between the two germline ends. The CDR3 spans 15 residues. Germline assignment: CDR1 DFQATT and CDR2 SNEGSKA (reference sequence). As DNA, the CDR3 is TGCAGTGCTAGAGATCAAGGTAGGGGCACCAATGAGCAGTTCTTC. Translation: CSARDQGRGTNEQFF.

This clonotype is a singleton in its sample. This clone may be a read error of a much larger clone one base away. The chain is built from TRBV28 and TRBJ1-4; 8 nucleotides line up with TRBD1. CDR3 length equals 14 residues. V was clipped by 2 bases and J by 14 bases; unmatched bases: 10. Germline V CDR1 and CDR2: MDHEN, SYDVKM. As DNA, the CDR3 is TGTGCCAGCAGTTTACCCCAGGGGGCAGGTGTCCTGTTTTTT. It specifies CASSLPQGAGVLFF.

This clonotype was picked up a small number of times. The J gene is TRBJ2-1, the V gene TRBV24-1; 9 nucleotides align to TRBD1. The V gene's germline CDR1 is KGHDR and CDR2 SFDVKD. With V trimmed by 0 bases and J by 4 bases, 9 bases remained unmatched. The CDR3 covers 18 residues. CDR3: CATSDLELGTGPYNEQFF. Here the CDR3 DNA reads TGTGCCACCAGTGATTTGGAACTAGGGACAGGGCCATACAATGAGCAGTTCTTC.

The V and J genes are TRBV12-3 or TRBV12-4 and TRBJ2-3, with 15 bases matching TRBD2. Trimming at V came to 4 bases and at J to 3 bases, leaving 2 bases not matched to a gene. The CDR3 has 16 amino acids. CDR3 loop: CASSSGLAGGTDTQYF. For the CDR3, the DNA is TGTGCCAGCAGTTCCGGACTAGCGGGAGGGACAGATACGCAGTATTTT.

Comment on this clonotype: This likely comes from a read error, as the CDR3 has no conserved phenylalanine or tryptophan at its end. This chain joins TRBV7-9 and TRBJ2-3; 9 positions match TRBD2. The germline gives CDR1 SEHNR, CDR2 FQNEAQ (reference sequence). This CDR3 is built from 16 residues. This CDR3 is CTSSLHLAGNTDTQYL. CDR3 DNA: TGTACCAGCAGCTTACACCTAGCGGGAAACACAGATACGCAGTATTTA.

The chain employs TRBV20-1 and TRBJ2-3; D gene uncertain. Germline V lookup: CDR1 DFQATT, CDR2 SNEGSKA (reference sequence). V shed 2 bases and J shed 4 bases, with 4 bases lying between them. The CDR3 covers 11 residues. The CDR3 sequence is CSARKADTQYF. CDR3 bases: TGCAGTGCTAGAAAGGCAGATACGCAGTATTTT.

The sample holds many counts of this clonotype. The chain couples TRBV9 to TRBJ2-2; 7 positions agree with TRBD1. This CDR3 has 15 amino acids. Unmatched junction bases numbered 5, after V lost 4 bases and J lost 2 bases. CDR1 and CDR2 from the germline V gene are SGDLS and YYNGEE. CDR3 region: CASSSRTGNTGELFF. CDR3 coding DNA: TGTGCCAGCAGCTCTCGGACAGGTAACACCGGGGAGCTGTTTTTT.

A word on this clonotype: A read error may produce the germline difference seen at one junction end. The J gene is TRBJ2-3, the V gene TRBV29-1; D may be TRBD1 or TRBD2 (5 bases each). The CDR3 is 14 amino acids. In germline, CDR1 is SQVTM, CDR2 ANQGSEA. CDR3 DNA: TGCGGCGTTGTTTCGGGGCGGCGTCTAGATACGCAGTATTTT. Protein product: CGVVSGRRLDTQYF.

This clonotype was detected a few times. This chain uses TRBV4-1 with TRBJ1-1, with D unresolved. V was pared by 0 bases and J by 8 bases, with 10 bases between. This CDR3 has 13 residues. Per germline, CDR1 MGHRA and CDR2 YSYEKL. CDR3 DNA sequence: TGCGCCAGCAGCCAAGAGGTAAGGACCGAAGCTTTCTTT. It encodes CASSQEVRTEAFF.

This clonotype was detected once. This may be a read error: a much more frequent sequence differs by one nucleotide. The chain's CDR3 is CASSPFGIGNTGELFF. The CDR3 DNA is TGCGCCAGCAGCCCGTTCGGGATAGGGAACACCGGGGAGCTGTTTTTT. The J gene is TRBJ2-2, the V gene TRBV4-1, with a weak D call TRBD2 (5 bases). The germline CDR1 and CDR2 sequences are MGHRA and YSYEKL. The V gene lost 4 bases and the J gene lost 1 base, with 13 bases spanning the gap. This CDR3 has 16 amino acids.

This clonotype was picked up many times. This chain uses TRBV11-3 with TRBJ2-1; D is unresolved. The V gene lost 0 bases and the J gene lost 5 bases, with 11 bases spanning the gap. CDR1 is SGHNT, CDR2 YENEEA, per germline. The CDR3 covers 15 residues. The CDR3 is CASSLDYSLNNEQFF. CDR3 coding DNA: TGTGCCAGCAGCTTAGACTACTCCCTCAACAATGAGCAGTTCTTC.

Comment on this clonotype: Given a much more abundant clone one base away, this may be a read error. The chain recombines TRBV4-3 with TRBJ2-1, with no clear D. The length of the CDR3 is 15 residues. V was trimmed by 0 bases and J by 4 bases, leaving 10 bases between them. The germline V gene encodes CDR1 LGHNA and CDR2 YSLEER. The CDR3: CASSQESGWYNEQFF. DNA of the CDR3: TGCGCCAGCAGCCAAGAATCGGGCTGGTACAATGAGCAGTTCTTC.

This clonotype was picked up many times. The rearrangement joins TRBV29-1 to TRBJ2-7, with 7 bases lining up with TRBD1. V was pared by 7 bases and J by 4 bases, with 4 bases of the junction left unmatched. The CDR3 is 11 residues long. CDR1 SQVTM and CDR2 ANQGSEA come from the germline V gene. The CDR3 nucleotides are TGCAGCGCTGGACAGGTTTACGAGCAGTACTTC. Its translation is CSAGQVYEQYF.

This clonotype was counted between two and nine times. This may arise from a read error, as a much more abundant clone is one base away. This chain joins TRBV19 and TRBJ2-2, with D tentatively TRBD2 (6 bases). Germline-derived CDR1 and CDR2 are LNHDA and SQIVND (reference sequence). CDR3 length: 15 amino acids. CDR3 sequence (DNA): TGTGCCAGTAGTGGGGTAGCGGAAAACACCGGGGAGCTGCTTTTT. The encoded protein is CASSGVAENTGELLF.

In this sample, this clonotype is medium-sized. The chain uses TRBV6-2 or TRBV6-3 and TRBJ2-1; D is tentatively TRBD1 or TRBD2 (5 bases each). The CDR3 length is 16 residues. Trimming took 7 bases from V and 2 from J, leaving 18 bases between them. Germline CDR1 is MNHEY and CDR2 is SVGEGT. CDR3 protein: CASTTLGDPPYNEQFF. The CDR3 DNA is TGTGCCAGCACTACATTAGGGGACCCCCCCTACAATGAGCAGTTCTTC.

Only a few counts were recorded for this clonotype. This chain joins TRBV4-1 and TRBJ2-5; maybe TRBD1 (6 bases). Per germline, CDR1 MGHRA and CDR2 YSYEKL. The CDR3 runs to 14 residues. V shed 1 base and J shed 4 bases, with 10 bases lying between them. The DNA of the CDR3 is TGCGCCAGCAGCCAAGGAGGGGGTCGAGAGACCCAGTACTTC. This sequence encodes CASSQGGGRETQYF.

On this clonotype itself: A read error may be the cause here, since a much bigger clone is one base away. The chain has TRBV18 and TRBJ1-5, with 11 bases matching TRBD1. Looked up from germline, CDR1 is KGHSH and CDR2 is LQKENI. CDR3 length: 16 amino acids. V shed 5 bases, J shed 2 bases, and the junction held 5 bases outside the gene matches. The CDR3 is CASSRTGGGGNQPQHF. CDR3 nucleotides: TGTGCCAGCTCAAGGACAGGGGGCGGCGGCAATCAGCCCCAGCATTTT.

About this clonotype: This may stem from a read error, because a much larger clone lies one nucleotide away. The rearrangement joins TRBV4-3 to TRBJ2-7, with TRBD1 as a possible D gene (6 bases). Germline loops: CDR1 LGHNA, CDR2 YSLEER. This CDR3 contains 14 residues. The V gene lost 4 bases and the J gene lost 3 bases, with 13 bases spanning the gap. The CDR3, as DNA: TGCGCCAGCAGCCTCGGCAGGGGTCTCTACGAGCAGTACTTC. As protein: CASSLGRGLYEQYF.

This clonotype was seen repeatedly, ten times or more. CDR3 bases: TGTGCCAGCGGGACGGGGGGGAGCTCCTACAATGAGCAGTTCTTC. The encoded protein is CASGTGGSSYNEQFF. J is TRBJ2-1 and V is TRBV6-5, with 8 nucleotides matching TRBD2. The CDR3 contains 15 residues. Germline CDR1 is MNHEY and CDR2 is SVGAGI. The V and J ends lost 8 bases and 0 bases, in that order; junction bases with no gene match: 6.

About this clonotype itself: With a much larger clone just one base away, this may be a read error. The chain carries TRBV7-2 and TRBJ2-1; the match to TRBD2 covers 7 bases. CDR3 size: 18 residues. Trimming took 2 bases from V and 8 from J; bases not matched to a gene: 18. Germline V gene sequence: CDR1 SGHTA, CDR2 FQGNSA. The CDR3 region has the DNA TGTGCCAGCAGCTTAAACCCCTCGGGGAGGGGTAGGAAAGATGAGCAGTTCTTC. Protein product: CASSLNPSGRGRKDEQFF.

This clonotype was seen many times. This chain links TRBV18 with TRBJ1-1, with D maybe TRBD1 (5 bases). Trimming pared 0 bases from V and 5 bases from J, leaving 16 bases between. This CDR3 contains 16 residues. CDR1 is KGHSH, CDR2 LQKENI, per germline. The CDR3: CASSPPTRGLRTEAFF. The CDR3 coding sequence is TGTGCCAGCTCACCACCGACTAGGGGTTTGAGGACTGAAGCTTTCTTT.

V and J are TRBV11-2 and TRBJ2-2; D call uncertain. V lost 0 bases, J lost 4 bases, and 6 bases lay in between. This CDR3 is 14 amino acids long. Germline lookup yields CDR1 SGHAT and CDR2 FQNNGV. The CDR3: CASSLEQLTGELFF. For the CDR3, the DNA is TGTGCCAGCAGCTTAGAACAGCTCACCGGGGAGCTGTTTTTT.

In its sample, this clonotype is medium-sized. The rearrangement links TRBV3-1 to TRBJ2-1; weak D call: TRBD2 (6 bases). V lost 0 bases to trimming and J lost 10 bases, with 13 bases between them. The CDR3 is 14 residues long. The germline V gene has CDR1 LGHDT and CDR2 YNNKEL (reference sequence). The CDR3 DNA follows: TGTGCCAGCAGCCAAGATGCGGGCGGGGAGGAGCAGTTCTTC. Protein: CASSQDAGGEEQFF.

In the case of this clonotype: A far larger clone lies a single base away; this is likely a read error. This chain joins TRBV6-2 or TRBV6-3 and TRBJ2-2; D is uncertain. V shed 5 bases and J shed 3 bases, with 16 bases lying between them. CDR1 and CDR2 from the germline V gene are MNHEY and SVGEGT. CDR3 length: 16 residues. DNA for the CDR3: TGTGCCAGCAGTGCCGAAAGGGCTACGGACACCGGGGAGCTGTTTTTT. It specifies CASSAERATDTGELFF.